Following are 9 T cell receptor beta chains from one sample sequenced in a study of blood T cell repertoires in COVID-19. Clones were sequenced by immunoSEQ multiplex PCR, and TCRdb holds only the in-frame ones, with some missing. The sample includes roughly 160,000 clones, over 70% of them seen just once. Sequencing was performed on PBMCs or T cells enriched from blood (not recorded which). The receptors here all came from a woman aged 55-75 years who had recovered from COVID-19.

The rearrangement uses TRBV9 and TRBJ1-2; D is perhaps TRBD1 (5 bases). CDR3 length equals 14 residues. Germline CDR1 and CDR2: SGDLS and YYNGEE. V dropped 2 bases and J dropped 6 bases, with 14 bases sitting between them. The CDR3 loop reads CASSVGTAGDGYTF. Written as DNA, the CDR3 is TGTGCCAGCAGCGTGGGCACGGCGGGGGATGGCTACACCTTC.

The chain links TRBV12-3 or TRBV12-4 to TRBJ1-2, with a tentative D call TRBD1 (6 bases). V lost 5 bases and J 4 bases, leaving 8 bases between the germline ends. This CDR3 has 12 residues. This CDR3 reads CASSGQPYGYTF. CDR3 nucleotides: TGTGCCAGCAGTGGACAGCCCTATGGCTACACCTTC.

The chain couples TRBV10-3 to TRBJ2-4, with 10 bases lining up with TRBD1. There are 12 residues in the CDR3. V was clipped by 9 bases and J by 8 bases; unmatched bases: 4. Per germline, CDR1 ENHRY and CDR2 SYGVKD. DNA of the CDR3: TGTGCCATTGCCGGGACAGGGGACATTCAGTACTTC. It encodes CAIAGTGDIQYF.

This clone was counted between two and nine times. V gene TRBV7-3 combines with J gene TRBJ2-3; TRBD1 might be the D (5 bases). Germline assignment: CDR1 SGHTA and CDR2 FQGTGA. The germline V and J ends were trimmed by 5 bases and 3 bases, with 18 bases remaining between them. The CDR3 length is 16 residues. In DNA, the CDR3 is TGTGCCAGCAGCCAGGATTCCCCGACAGCAACAGATACGCAGTATTTT. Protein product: CASSQDSPTATDTQYF.

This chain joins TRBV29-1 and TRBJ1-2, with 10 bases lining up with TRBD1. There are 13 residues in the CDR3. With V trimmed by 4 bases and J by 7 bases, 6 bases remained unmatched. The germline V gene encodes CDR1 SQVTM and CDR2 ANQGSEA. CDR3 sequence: CSVVGQGDVGYTF. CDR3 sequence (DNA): TGCAGCGTTGTTGGACAGGGGGATGTTGGCTACACCTTC.

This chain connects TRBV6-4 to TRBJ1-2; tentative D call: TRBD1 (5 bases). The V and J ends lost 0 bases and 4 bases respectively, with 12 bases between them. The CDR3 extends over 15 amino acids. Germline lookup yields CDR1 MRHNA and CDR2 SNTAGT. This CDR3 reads CASSDSNRGGYGYTF. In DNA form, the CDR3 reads TGTGCCAGCAGTGACTCGAATAGGGGAGGCTATGGCTACACCTTC.

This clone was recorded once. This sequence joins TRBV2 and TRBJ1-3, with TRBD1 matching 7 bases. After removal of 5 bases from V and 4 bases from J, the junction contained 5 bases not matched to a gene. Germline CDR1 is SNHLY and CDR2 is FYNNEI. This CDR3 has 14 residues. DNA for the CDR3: TGTGCCAGCAGTCGACAGGGAGAAGGAAACACCATATATTTT. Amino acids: CASSRQGEGNTIYF.

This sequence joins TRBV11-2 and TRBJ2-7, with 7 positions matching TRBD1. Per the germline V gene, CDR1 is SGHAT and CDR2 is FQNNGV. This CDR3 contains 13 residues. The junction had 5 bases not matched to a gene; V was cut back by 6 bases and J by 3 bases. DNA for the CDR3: TGTGCCAGCAGGGTGGCAGGGGGCTACGAGCAGTACTTC. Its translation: CASRVAGGYEQYF.

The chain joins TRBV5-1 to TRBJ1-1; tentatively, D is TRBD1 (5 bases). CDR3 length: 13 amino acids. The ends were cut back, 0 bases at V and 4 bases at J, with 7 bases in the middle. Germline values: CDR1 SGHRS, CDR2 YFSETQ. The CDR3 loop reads CASSLAQGTEAFF. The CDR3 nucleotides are TGCGCCAGCAGCTTGGCGCAGGGCACTGAAGCTTTCTTT.